The clone carrying this TCR beta chain has more than one count but fewer than ten. Its antigen is still unknown. The CDR3 length is 13 residues. The V gene's germline CDR1 is SEHNR and CDR2 FQNEAQ (reference sequence). V was pared by 0 bases and J by 5 bases, with 7 bases between. This sample stems from a study of graft-versus-host responses after intestinal transplantation. Study-level findings and limits: When patients had graft-donor T cell macrochimerism, their allografts held high graft-versus-host to host-versus-graft clonal ratios.

Some clones are missing from TCRdb's copy, which holds only in-frame ones; the method was immunoSEQ multiplex PCR. The sample has approximately 9,500 clones, about 92% seen once. The sample here was PBMCs, taken 40 to 45 days after intestinal transplantation. The origin of this receptor is a human patient who received an intestinal transplant, so some T cells may come from the graft donor. The chain links TRBV7-9 to TRBJ1-1, with no clear D. The CDR3 coding sequence is TGTGCCAGCAGCTTAGCGGAGTGGACTGAAGCTTTCTTT. This sequence encodes CASSLAEWTEAFF.